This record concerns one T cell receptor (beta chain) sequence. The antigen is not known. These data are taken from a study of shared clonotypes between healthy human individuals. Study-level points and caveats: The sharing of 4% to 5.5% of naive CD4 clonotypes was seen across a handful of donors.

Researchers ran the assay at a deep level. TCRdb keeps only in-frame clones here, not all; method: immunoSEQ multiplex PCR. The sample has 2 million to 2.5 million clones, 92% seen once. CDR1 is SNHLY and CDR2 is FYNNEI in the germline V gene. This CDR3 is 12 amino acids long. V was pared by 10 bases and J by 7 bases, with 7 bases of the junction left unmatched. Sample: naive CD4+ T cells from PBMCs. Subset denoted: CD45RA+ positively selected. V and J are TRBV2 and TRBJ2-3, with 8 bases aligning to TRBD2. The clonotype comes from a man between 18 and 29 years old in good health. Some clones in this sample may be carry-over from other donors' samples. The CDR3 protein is CATGLAANTQYF. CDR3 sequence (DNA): TGTGCCACCGGACTAGCCGCTAATACGCAGTATTTT.